The 29 T cell receptor beta chains presented below share a single source sample, sequenced in a study of blood T cells in healthy people across ages. A second PCR, run for about 6 to 11 cycles, used a sample-barcoded 5' primer plus a J-beta primer mix. TCRdb passed the 5' RACE reads through MiXCR, listing each CDR3 protein once. The sample includes about 640,000 distinct CDR3 sequences, 58% seen only once; the top ten take 30% to 40%. Input material: blood. These receptors were collected from a man aged 55-75 years in good health.

This clonotype occurred many times. CDR3 nucleotides: TGTGCCAGCAGGGGCGGGGAATACGAGCAGTACTTC. This encodes CASRGGEYEQYF. The chain has TRBV6-5 and TRBJ2-7; TRBD2 might be the D (6 bases). The CDR3 is 12 residues long. Germline lookup yields CDR1 MNHEY and CDR2 SVGAGI. The V gene lost 6 bases and the J gene lost 4 bases, with 10 bases spanning the gap.

The V gene is TRBV5-1, the J gene TRBJ2-7; D may be TRBD1 (5 bases). The CDR3 covers 15 residues. CDR1 is SGHRS, CDR2 YFSETQ, per germline. The V end was cut by 4 bases, the J end by 7 bases, with 21 bases between. For the CDR3, the DNA is TGCGCCAGCAGCCGTAATTCTCGCGAAGGGGCTGAGCAGTACTTC. Translation: CASSRNSREGAEQYF.

The rearrangement uses TRBV7-9 and TRBJ1-4, with a tentative D call TRBD1 (5 bases). In germline, CDR1 is SEHNR, CDR2 FQNEAQ (reference sequence). Trimming took 1 base from V and 8 from J, leaving 14 bases between them. The CDR3 has 15 residues. CDR3 in amino acids: CASSLGSGAEEKLFF. CDR3 DNA: TGTGCCAGCAGCTTAGGCTCCGGGGCCGAGGAAAAACTGTTTTTT.

The rearrangement uses TRBV7-9 and TRBJ1-4; tentatively, D is TRBD1 (6 bases). Trimming removed 7 bases at V and 4 bases at J, with 19 bases between. The CDR3 spans 16 residues. Germline V gene lookup returns CDR1 SEHNR and CDR2 FQNEAQ (reference sequence). CDR3 loop: CASNFGGRTNNEKLFF. CDR3 nucleotide sequence: TGTGCCAGCAACTTCGGGGGGCGGACTAATAATGAAAAACTGTTTTTT.

In this sample, this clonotype turned up a few times. The chain carries TRBV28 and TRBJ2-3; 8 bases fit TRBD1. CDR1 is MDHEN and CDR2 is SYDVKM in the germline V gene. The length of the CDR3 is 14 residues. With 5 bases clipped from V and 6 bases from J, the junction kept 7 bases outside the gene matches. CDR3 sequence: CASSPGTGIDTQYF. CDR3 coding DNA: TGTGCCAGCAGTCCGGGGACAGGCATCGATACGCAGTATTTT. Full variable domain (outside the CDR3, taken from reference TRBV28 and TRBJ2-3): DVKVTQSSRYLVKRTGEKVFLECVQDMDHENMFWYRQDPGLGLRLIYFSYDVKMKEKGDIPEGYSVSREKKERFSLILESASTNQTSMYLCASSPGTGIDTQYFGPGTRLTVL.

The CDR3 protein is CSATGGVGEKLFF. In DNA form, the CDR3 reads TGCAGTGCCACGGGGGGGGTGGGCGAAAAACTGTTTTTT. This chain uses TRBV20-1 with TRBJ1-4; the D gene is possibly TRBD1 (5 bases). Trimming cost V 6 bases and J 8 bases, with 16 bases left between them. There are 13 residues in the CDR3. CDR1 is DFQATT and CDR2 is SNEGSKA in the germline V gene (reference sequence).

This clonotype has at least ten counts. The chain combines TRBV11-1 with TRBJ2-1; TRBD2 aligns across 10 bases. Germline-derived CDR1 and CDR2 are SGHAT and FQDESV (reference sequence). V dropped 6 bases and J dropped 7; count of bases not matched to a gene: 6. The CDR3 covers 14 residues. The CDR3: CASRPGTSVNEQFF. DNA of the CDR3: TGTGCCAGCAGACCCGGGACTAGCGTAAATGAGCAGTTCTTC. The complete variable domain, with remaining parts taken from reference TRBV11-1 and TRBJ2-1, reads EAEVAQSPRYKITEKSQAVAFWCDPISGHATLYWYRQILGQGPELLVQFQDESVVDDSQLPKDRFSAERLKGVDSTLKIQPAELGDSAMYLCASRPGTSVNEQFFGPGTRLTVL.

The chain has TRBV20-1 and TRBJ1-2; a weak D match, TRBD1 (5 bases). Trimming stripped 3 bases from V and 4 bases from J, with 9 bases between. The V gene's germline CDR1 is DFQATT and CDR2 SNEGSKA (reference sequence). This CDR3 has 12 amino acids. CDR3 protein: CSASQGLYGYTF. In nucleotides, the CDR3 is TGCAGTGCTAGCCAGGGCCTCTATGGCTACACCTTC.

Only a few counts were recorded for this clonotype. The V call is TRBV9, the J call TRBJ2-5; 7 positions agree with TRBD1. This CDR3 has 15 residues. Germline lookup yields CDR1 SGDLS and CDR2 YYNGEE. J was trimmed by 11 bases and V by 4 bases; bases with no gene match: 17. The CDR3 loop reads CASSPRDRPYDEQYF. The DNA for the CDR3 is TGTGCCAGCAGCCCGAGGGACAGACCCTACGATGAGCAGTACTTC.

The chain has TRBV9 and TRBJ1-2; 9 bases are a match to TRBD1. Germline CDR1 and CDR2: SGDLS and YYNGEE. There are 15 residues in the CDR3. V shed 3 bases, J shed 4 bases, and the junction held 7 bases outside the gene matches. CDR3 residues: CASSEGTGTRYGYTF. CDR3 DNA: TGTGCCAGCAGCGAGGGGACAGGGACGCGCTATGGCTACACCTTC.

The chain employs TRBV20-1 and TRBJ1-6; 11 bases line up with TRBD1. Germline loops: CDR1 DFQATT, CDR2 SNEGSKA (reference sequence). The CDR3 has 13 residues. V was pared by 6 bases and J by 9 bases, with 4 bases of the junction left unmatched. The CDR3 here is CSARTGGGSPLHF. Written as DNA, the CDR3 is TGCAGTGCCCGGACAGGGGGCGGTTCACCCCTCCACTTT.

CDR3 amino acids: CASRAGEAYEQYF. The CDR3 bases are TGTGCCAGCAGGGCGGGTGAGGCCTACGAGCAGTACTTC. The V call is TRBV6-6, the J call TRBJ2-7, with D possibly being TRBD2 (5 bases). The CDR3 spans 13 residues. Germline assignment: CDR1 MNHNY and CDR2 SVGAGI (reference sequence). Trimming removed 6 bases from V and 2 bases from J, with 11 bases in between.

Regarding this clonotype: At one end, the junction sequence differs from germline, possibly due to a read error. The chain links TRBV5-1 to TRBJ2-3; 11 positions match TRBD2. CDR1 is SGHRS and CDR2 is YFSETQ in the germline V gene. The CDR3 spans 17 residues. Written as DNA, the CDR3 is TGCGCCAGCAGCCCCACCGCCGGGACTAGCGGTACAGATGCGCAGTATTTT. Protein sequence: CASSPTAGTSGTDAQYF.

This sequence joins TRBV7-2 and TRBJ2-1, with 12 bases lining up with TRBD2. From germline, CDR1 is SGHTA and CDR2 FQGNSA. There are 15 residues in the CDR3. The J segment lost 6 bases and the V segment lost 4 bases, leaving 4 bases of the junction unmatched. The CDR3 spells CASSSLAGGRNEQFF. Here the CDR3 DNA reads TGTGCCAGCAGCTCCCTAGCGGGGGGGCGCAATGAGCAGTTCTTC.

V and J are TRBV6-6 and TRBJ1-2; maybe TRBD1 (5 bases). The CDR3 sequence is 14 residues long. The V gene's germline CDR1 is MNHNY and CDR2 SVGAGI (reference sequence). The germline V and J ends were trimmed by 6 bases and 3 bases, with 14 bases remaining between them. The CDR3 reads CASSPNGADYGYTF. As DNA, the CDR3 is TGTGCCAGCAGCCCGAACGGGGCAGACTATGGCTACACCTTC.

This sequence joins TRBV12-3 or TRBV12-4 and TRBJ2-3; 8 bases line up with TRBD2. The length of the CDR3 is 18 residues. V lost 4 bases and J lost 3; bases outside the gene matches: 15. In DNA, the CDR3 is TGTGCCAGCAGTTCACCTTACCGGACGGGGGGGAGGACAGATACGCAGTATTTT. Protein: CASSSPYRTGGRTDTQYF.

The chain employs TRBV12-3 or TRBV12-4 and TRBJ2-3, with a weak D call TRBD2 (6 bases). This CDR3 spans 17 amino acids. V was cut by 6 bases and J by 0 bases, with 19 bases left in between. CDR3 in DNA: TGTGCCAGCAGCGGAGTGGTCGGGAGTGCTAGCACAGATACGCAGTATTTT. Translation: CASSGVVGSASTDTQYF.

The genes are TRBV29-1 and TRBJ2-1, with D possibly being TRBD1 or TRBD2 (5 bases each). CDR1 is SQVTM, CDR2 ANQGSEA, per germline. The CDR3 has 16 amino acids. V gave up 4 bases and J gave up 0 bases, with 16 bases separating them. CDR3: CSVGARGVSSYNEQFF. CDR3 DNA sequence: TGCAGCGTTGGGGCCCGAGGGGTTAGCTCCTACAATGAGCAGTTCTTC.

V and J are TRBV28 and TRBJ2-7, with 8 bases lining up with TRBD1. V was clipped by 10 bases and J by 3 bases; unmatched bases: 5. The CDR3 totals 12 residues. In germline, CDR1 is MDHEN, CDR2 SYDVKM. CDR3 sequence: CATPGTGYEQYF. The CDR3 coding sequence is TGTGCCACCCCCGGGACAGGCTACGAGCAGTACTTC.

V usage is TRBV7-9 and J usage is TRBJ2-7, with D maybe TRBD1 (5 bases). The CDR3 runs to 12 residues. V lost 8 bases and J lost 2, with 10 bases in between. In germline, CDR1 is SEHNR, CDR2 FQNEAQ (reference sequence). CDR3 in DNA: TGTGCCAGCGGACATGAGGCCTACGAGCAGTACTTC. This encodes CASGHEAYEQYF.

The chain recombines TRBV10-1 with TRBJ2-7; tentatively, D is TRBD1 (6 bases). The V end lost 6 bases, the J end lost 0 bases, and 12 bases lay between the germline ends. Germline V gene data show CDR1 as WNHNN and CDR2 as SYGVQD (reference sequence). CDR3 size: 14 residues. The CDR3, as DNA: TGCGCCAGCAGCAACTGGACAGCCTCCTACGAGCAGTACTTC. Translating gives CASSNWTASYEQYF.

The chain carries TRBV21-1 and TRBJ2-5; the table names TRBD1, a call not compared with the DNA. TRBV21-1 represents a pseudogene. The CDR3 runs 14 residues. CDR3 protein: CASSKVAGARTQYF. The DNA of the CDR3 is TGTGCCAGCAGCAAAGTAGCAGGGGCAAGGACCCAGTACTTC.

This clonotype was observed a handful of times. The V and J genes are TRBV11-2 and TRBJ1-6, with 7 bases fitting TRBD1. Looked up from germline, CDR1 is SGHAT and CDR2 is FQNNGV. V was pared by 4 bases and J by 10 bases, with 4 bases of the junction left unmatched. The CDR3 totals 13 residues. DNA of the CDR3: TGTGCCAGCAGCTCCGAGGGACAGTCACCCCTCCACTTT. The encoded protein is CASSSEGQSPLHF. Variable domain in full (rest from reference TRBV11-2 and TRBJ1-6): EAGVAQSPRYKIIEKRQSVAFWCNPISGHATLYWYQQILGQGPKLLIQFQNNGVVDDSQLPKDRFSAERLKGVDSTLKIQPAKLEDSAVYLCASSSEGQSPLHFGNGTRLTVT.

The chain employs TRBV20-1 and TRBJ2-3, with no clear D. Trimming removed 6 bases at V and 0 bases at J, with 7 bases between. Germline V CDR1 and CDR2: DFQATT, SNEGSKA (reference sequence). There are 12 residues in the CDR3. This CDR3 reads CSAFFSTDTQYF. In DNA, the CDR3 is TGCAGTGCCTTTTTTAGCACAGATACGCAGTATTTT.

The chain links TRBV6-5 to TRBJ2-2; D gene uncertain. Trimming left V 4 bases short and J 0 bases short, with 9 bases between. The length of the CDR3 is 15 residues. Germline lookup yields CDR1 MNHEY and CDR2 SVGAGI. CDR3 DNA sequence: TGTGCCAGCAGTTTGTGGCAACCGAACACCGGGGAGCTGTTTTTT. It specifies CASSLWQPNTGELFF.

The chain links TRBV4-1 to TRBJ1-5, with a weak D call TRBD1 (6 bases). The ends were cut back, 0 bases at V and 5 bases at J, with 11 bases in the middle. The CDR3 covers 15 residues. The germline V gene has CDR1 MGHRA and CDR2 YSYEKL. The CDR3 is CASSQDETGYQPQHF. The CDR3 DNA follows: TGCGCCAGCAGCCAAGACGAGACAGGCTATCAGCCCCAGCATTTT.

V usage is TRBV5-1 and J usage is TRBJ2-3; D gene unclear. Germline loops: CDR1 SGHRS, CDR2 YFSETQ. The CDR3 runs 12 residues. With 4 bases removed from V and 5 bases from J, the gap between germline ends came to 8 bases. CDR3 amino acids: CASSHAEDTQYF. In DNA form, the CDR3 reads TGCGCCAGCAGCCACGCGGAAGATACGCAGTATTTT. The variable domain in full, with the rest retrieved from reference TRBV5-1 and TRBJ2-3, is KAGVTQTPRYLIKTRGQQVTLSCSPISGHRSVSWYQQTPGQGLQFLFEYFSETQRNKGNFPGRFSGRQFSNSRSEMNVSTLELGDSALYLCASSHAEDTQYFGPGTRLTVL.

The CDR3 region is CASSSERNTEAFF. The CDR3 DNA follows: TGCGCCAGCAGCAGTGAAAGGAACACTGAAGCTTTCTTT. The chain couples TRBV5-1 to TRBJ1-1, with D unclear. V lost 4 bases to trimming and J lost 1 base, with 8 bases between them. Germline V lookup: CDR1 SGHRS, CDR2 YFSETQ. This CDR3 comprises 13 residues.

There are a few counts of this clonotype. V usage is TRBV6-1 and J usage is TRBJ2-5; a possible D gene is TRBD2 (6 bases). The J call is in doubt because the DNA end fits TRBJ2-7 better. Germline V gene data show CDR1 as MNHNS and CDR2 as SASEGT. CDR3 length: 12 residues. The CDR3, as DNA: TGTGCCAGCAGTGAAGGGGGAGGCGAGCAGTACTTC. This codes for CASSEGGGEQYF.